Following are 2 T cell receptor beta chains from one sample sequenced in a study of shared clonotypes between healthy human individuals. Using immunoSEQ multiplex PCR, the repertoire was profiled, and TCRdb retains in-frame clones only, with some absent. This table has under 600,000 clones, around 79% appearing once. The source material was PBMCs. All receptors come from a woman in her thirties or forties in good health. Some clones in this sample may be carry-over from other donors' samples.

The genes are TRBV4-2 and TRBJ2-3; 12 nucleotides align to TRBD2. V was clipped by 1 base and J by 5 bases; unmatched bases: 16. The germline gives CDR1 LGHNA, CDR2 YNFKEQ. The CDR3 spans 20 residues. The CDR3 region is CASSQVFWLAGGPGGDTQYF. The CDR3 bases are TGTGCCAGCAGCCAAGTATTCTGGCTAGCGGGAGGGCCGGGGGGAGATACGCAGTATTTT.

Regarding this clone: Other DNA sequences within the sample encode an identical CDR3. J is TRBJ2-5 and V is TRBV15; D tentatively fits TRBD1 or TRBD2 (5 bases each). The V end lost 0 bases, the J end lost 1 base, and 9 bases lay between the germline ends. The CDR3 is 15 residues long. CDR1 and CDR2 from the germline V gene are LNHNV and YYDKDF (reference sequence). The DNA for the CDR3 is TGTGCCACCAGCAGAGACCAGGGACCCCAAGAGACCCAGTACTTC. Protein: CATSRDQGPQETQYF.